The rows below give T cell receptor beta chains drawn from one sample of a study of human T cells and chemical hapten exposure. TCRdb called the RACE reads again in MiXCR, with one record for every CDR3 protein. The repertoire includes 120,000 or so distinct CDR3 sequences, around 10% of them detected once, and 2.4% sits in the top ten. Sequences were derived from whole blood, sampled in connection with sensitization to the hapten diphenylcyclopropenone (DPC). All receptors come from a woman between 45 and 60 years old with alopecia areata. Some clones in this sample may be carry-over from other donors' samples. Each CDR3 is given with its conserved first and last residue. The order of the fields is clone size, V gene, D gene, J gene, CDR3 protein, CDR3 DNA. The D gene is left open where the match is weak. Clone size is stated in some rows and not others, as once, few, many or a class when expanded.

size: few; V: TRBV12-5; D: TRBD2; J: TRBJ2-1; CDR3: CASGETSGSRGEQFF; DNA: TGTGCTAGTGGGGAGACTAGCGGGAGTCGGGGTGAGCAGTTCTTC
size: NA; V: TRBV7-2; D: TRBD2; J: TRBJ2-3; CDR3: CASSLAGTRLSTDTQYF; DNA: TGTGCCAGCAGCTTGGCCGGGACTAGGCTTAGCACAGATACGCAGTATTTT
size: NA; V: TRBV5-6; D: NA; J: TRBJ1-2; CDR3: CASSPLWTGRGGYTF; DNA: TGTGCCAGCAGCCCCCTTTGGACGGGTCGTGGTGGCTACACCTTC
size: few; V: TRBV6-5; D: NA; J: TRBJ1-4; CDR3: CASSYSGREKLFF; DNA: TGTGCCAGCAGTTACTCAGGGAGAGAAAAACTGTTTTTT
size: few; V: TRBV5-1; D: NA; J: TRBJ1-1; CDR3: CASSLVDQEAFF; DNA: TGCGCCAGCAGCTTGGTGGACCAAGAAGCTTTCTTT
size: few; V: TRBV11-3; D: NA; J: TRBJ2-7; CDR3: CASSLNRASEQYF; DNA: TGTGCCAGCAGCTTAAATCGGGCGAGTGAGCAGTACTTC
size: few; V: TRBV29-1; D: NA; J: TRBJ2-3; CDR3: CSVELGTDTQYF; DNA: TGCAGCGTTGAACTCGGGACAGATACGCAGTATTTT
size: few; V: TRBV12-3/TRBV12-4; D: TRBD1; J: TRBJ1-5; CDR3: CASSFTLTGDDQPQHF; DNA: TGTGCCAGCAGTTTTACCCTCACAGGGGATGATCAGCCCCAGCATTTT
size: few; V: TRBV29-1; D: TRBD2; J: TRBJ2-1; CDR3: CSVLTSGSVEQFF; DNA: TGCAGCGTCCTGACTAGCGGGAGTGTTGAGCAGTTCTTC
size: NA; V: TRBV12-3/TRBV12-4; D: TRBD1; J: TRBJ1-5; CDR3: CASRTGAQPQHF; DNA: TGTGCCAGCCGGACAGGCGCTCAGCCCCAGCATTTT
size: many; V: TRBV7-6; D: TRBD1; J: TRBJ2-7; CDR3: CASTPRTGGTYEQYF; DNA: TGTGCCAGCACCCCTAGGACAGGGGGCACGTACGAGCAGTACTTC
size: NA; V: TRBV29-1; D: TRBD1; J: TRBJ2-7; CDR3: CSASRDQGDEQYF; DNA: TGCAGCGCTTCACGGGATCAGGGGGACGAGCAGTACTTC
size: few; V: TRBV6-2/TRBV6-3; D: TRBD1; J: TRBJ2-4; CDR3: CASSYGTAKAKNIQYF; DNA: TGTGCCAGCAGTTACGGGACAGCTAAAGCCAAAAACATTCAGTACTTC
size: many; V: TRBV5-5; D: TRBD1; J: TRBJ2-7; CDR3: CASSLVGTGGFHEQYF; DNA: TGTGCCAGCAGCTTGGTCGGGACAGGGGGCTTCCACGAGCAGTACTTC
size: few; V: TRBV28; D: NA; J: TRBJ1-6; CDR3: CASSLGSSYNSPLHF; DNA: TGTGCCAGCAGCCTAGGGAGCTCCTATAATTCACCCCTCCACTTT
size: few; V: TRBV5-6; D: TRBD1; J: TRBJ2-5; CDR3: CASSTDRAETQYF; DNA: TGTGCCAGCAGCACGGACAGGGCAGAGACCCAGTACTTC
size: NA; V: TRBV4-3; D: NA; J: TRBJ2-1; CDR3: CASSQGGAAVNEQFF; DNA: TGCGCCAGCAGCCAAGGGGGAGCCGCTGTCAATGAGCAGTTCTTC
size: NA; V: TRBV25-1; D: NA; J: TRBJ1-2; CDR3: CASSISDYGYTF; DNA: TGTGCCAGCAGTATTAGTGACTATGGCTACACCTTC
size: few; V: TRBV19; D: NA; J: TRBJ1-2; CDR3: CASTTGSGGYTF; DNA: TGTGCCAGTACAACAGGGTCGGGTGGCTACACCTTC